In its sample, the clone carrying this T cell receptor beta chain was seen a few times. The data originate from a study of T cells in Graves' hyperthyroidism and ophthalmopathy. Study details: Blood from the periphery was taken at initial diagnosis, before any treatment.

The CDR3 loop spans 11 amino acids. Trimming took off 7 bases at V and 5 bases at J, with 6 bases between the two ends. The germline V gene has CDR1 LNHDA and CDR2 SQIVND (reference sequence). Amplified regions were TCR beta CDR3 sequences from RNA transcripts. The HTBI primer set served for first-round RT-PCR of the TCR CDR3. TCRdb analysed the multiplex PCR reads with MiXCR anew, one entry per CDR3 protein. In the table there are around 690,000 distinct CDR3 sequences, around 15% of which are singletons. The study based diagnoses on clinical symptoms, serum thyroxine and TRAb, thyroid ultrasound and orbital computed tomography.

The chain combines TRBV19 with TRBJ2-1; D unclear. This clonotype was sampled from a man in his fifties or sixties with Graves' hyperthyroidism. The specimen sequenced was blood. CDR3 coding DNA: TGTGCCAGTAAGAGAAACAATGAGCAGTTCTTC. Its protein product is CASKRNNEQFF.